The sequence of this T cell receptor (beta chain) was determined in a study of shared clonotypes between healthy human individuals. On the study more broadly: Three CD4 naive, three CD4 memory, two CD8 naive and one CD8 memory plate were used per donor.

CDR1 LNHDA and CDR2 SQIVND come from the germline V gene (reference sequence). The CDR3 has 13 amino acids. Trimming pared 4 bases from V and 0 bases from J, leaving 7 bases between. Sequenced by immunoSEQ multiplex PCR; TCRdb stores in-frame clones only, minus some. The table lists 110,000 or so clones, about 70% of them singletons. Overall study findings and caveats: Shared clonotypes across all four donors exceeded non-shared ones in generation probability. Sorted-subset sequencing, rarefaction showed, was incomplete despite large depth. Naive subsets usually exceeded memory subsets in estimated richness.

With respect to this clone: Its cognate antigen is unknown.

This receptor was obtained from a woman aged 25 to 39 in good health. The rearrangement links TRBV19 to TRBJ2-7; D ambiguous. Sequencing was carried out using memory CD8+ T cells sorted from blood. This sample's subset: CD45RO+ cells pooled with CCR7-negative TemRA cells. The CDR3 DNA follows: TGTGCCAGTAGTAAAGTATCCTCCTACGAGCAGTACTTC. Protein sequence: CASSKVSSYEQYF.